Listed below are T cell receptor beta chains from one sample, sequenced in a study of blood T cell repertoires in COVID-19. Profiling relied on immunoSEQ multiplex PCR, and the TCRdb table lists in-frame clones only, not all of them. The sample has under 85,000 clones; 80% to 85% are singletons. Sequencing was done on a sample of peripheral blood. Receptors were obtained from a middle-aged man with acute or convalescent COVID-19. CDR3s include the opening cysteine and the closing phenylalanine or tryptophan. A D gene is named only where the DNA matches it firmly. The size of a clone is reported for some rows only, either as once, few or many, or as a class for expanded clones.

>TRBV2|TRBJ2-2|-|TRBD2|15
CASSESSGNTGELFF
TGTGCCAGCAGTGAATCTAGCGGGAACACCGGGGAGCTGTTTTTT
>TRBV18|TRBJ2-7|once|TRBD2|14
CASSPSGSNHEQYF
TGTGCCAGCTCACCAAGCGGGAGTAATCACGAGCAGTACTTC
>TRBV7-9|TRBJ2-5|once|TRBD1|14
CASSPGQGGETQYF
TGTGCCAGCAGCCCCGGACAGGGTGGCGAGACCCAGTACTTC
>TRBV23-1|TRBJ2-1|-|TRBD2|15
CASSQTGTRMNEQFF
TGCGCCAGCAGTCAAACCGGGACTAGAATGAATGAGCAGTTCTTC
>TRBV5-1|TRBJ2-2|-|-|13
CASSLDSTGELFF
TGCGCCAGCAGCTTGGACAGTACCGGGGAGCTGTTTTTT
>TRBV29-1|TRBJ2-5|-|TRBD1|12
CSVDRGLETQYF
TGCAGCGTTGACAGGGGGCTCGAGACCCAGTACTTC
>TRBV25-1|TRBJ2-2|-|TRBD1|13
CASWDRDTGELFF
TGTGCCAGCTGGGACAGGGACACCGGGGAGCTGTTTTTT
>TRBV24-1|TRBJ2-1|-|TRBD2|14
CATSDLQREGEQFF
TGTGCCACCAGTGATTTGCAGCGGGAGGGTGAGCAGTTCTTC
>TRBV3-1/TRBV3-2|TRBJ2-3|-|TRBD2|16
CASSQVGGFGTDTQYF
TGTGCCAGCAGCCAAGTGGGAGGGTTCGGAACAGATACGCAGTATTTT
>TRBV4-1|TRBJ1-3|-|-|15
CASSPLDFSGNTIYF
TGCGCCAGCAGCCCCTTGGACTTCTCTGGAAACACCATATATTTT
>TRBV4-1|TRBJ2-1|-|TRBD2|18
CASSPNLIAGGSYNEQFF
TGCGCCAGCAGCCCGAATCTCATAGCGGGGGGATCCTACAATGAGCAGTTCTTC
>TRBV5-1|TRBJ1-4|-|-|14
CASSLGGTNEKLFF
TGCGCCAGCAGCTTGGGCGGAACTAATGAAAAACTGTTTTTT
>TRBV5-5|TRBJ2-7|-|TRBD2|16
CASSLAGGGPSYEQYF
TGTGCCAGCAGCTTGGCCGGGGGAGGGCCATCATACGAGCAGTACTTC
>TRBV19|TRBJ1-6|-|TRBD1|15
CASSVQGASNSPLHF
TGTGCCAGTAGTGTACAGGGGGCCAGTAATTCACCCCTCCACTTT
>TRBV10-3|TRBJ1-1|-|-|16
CAISEQGTLLNTEAFF
TGTGCCATCAGTGAGCAAGGGACACTCTTGAACACTGAAGCTTTCTTT
>TRBV19|TRBJ1-1|-|-|15
CASSLGRGMNTEAFF
TGTGCCAGTAGTCTGGGCAGGGGCATGAACACTGAAGCTTTCTTT
>TRBV7-7|TRBJ2-1|-|TRBD1|14
CASSLVDRGYEQFF
TGTGCCAGCAGCTTAGTAGACAGGGGTTATGAGCAGTTCTTC
>TRBV24-1|TRBJ2-5|-|TRBD2|16
CATSDLTSGSSGTQYF
TGTGCCACCAGTGATTTGACTAGCGGGAGTTCCGGGACCCAGTACTTC
>TRBV23-1|TRBJ1-5|-|-|17
CASIPPGTLDSNQPQHF
TGCGCCAGCATCCCCCCCGGGACTTTAGATAGCAATCAGCCCCAGCATTTT
>TRBV28|TRBJ2-7|-|TRBD2|14
CASSLGEGVYEQYF
TGTGCCAGCAGTTTGGGGGAGGGAGTCTACGAGCAGTACTTC
>TRBV27|TRBJ2-5|-|TRBD2|15
CASSKGTSDGETQYF
TGTGCCAGCAGTAAAGGGACTAGCGATGGGGAGACCCAGTACTTC
>TRBV11-3|TRBJ2-7|few|-|11
CASTSSVEQYF
TGTGCCAGCACATCCTCGGTCGAGCAGTACTTC
>TRBV18|TRBJ1-2|-|-|15
CASSPEGAVNYGYTF
TGTGCCAGCTCACCAGAGGGCGCAGTCAACTATGGCTACACCTTC
>TRBV4-3|TRBJ1-2|-|TRBD1|14
CASSLRTGGYGYTF
TGCGCCAGCAGCCTCCGGACAGGGGGCTATGGCTACACCTTC
>TRBV7-2|TRBJ1-1|-|TRBD1|16
CASSLAGQVPGGEAFF
TGTGCCAGCAGCTTAGCGGGACAGGTTCCTGGGGGCGAAGCTTTCTTT
>TRBV19|TRBJ1-2|-|-|14
CASSTGTIHYGYTF
TGTGCCAGTAGTACCGGGACAATACACTATGGCTACACCTTC
>TRBV6-2/TRBV6-3|TRBJ2-3|-|-|18
CASSSINPGLDDTDTQYF
TGTGCCAGCAGCTCTATTAACCCCGGGTTGGATGACACAGATACGCAGTATTTT
>TRBV2|TRBJ2-1|-|-|14
CASNPGQNYNEQFF
TGTGCCAGCAATCCGGGACAAAACTACAATGAGCAGTTCTTC
>TRBV28|TRBJ1-2|-|TRBD1|17
CASSSGQGGGALWGYTF
TGTGCCAGCAGTTCTGGACAGGGTGGGGGTGCTTTGTGGGGCTACACCTTC
>TRBV4-3|TRBJ1-4|-|TRBD1|16
CASSGRGQSTNEKLFF
TGCGCCAGCAGCGGAAGGGGACAGTCAACTAATGAAAAACTGTTTTTT
>TRBV11-2|TRBJ1-3|once|-|16
CASSLYPEASGNTIYF
TGTGCCAGCAGCTTATATCCCGAAGCATCTGGAAACACCATATATTTT
>TRBV18|TRBJ1-1|-|TRBD1|14
CASSPPPGGTEAFF
TGTGCCAGCTCACCACCCCCAGGGGGCACTGAAGCTTTCTTT
>TRBV30|TRBJ1-2|-|-|13
CAWSIHGSYGYTF
TGTGCCTGGAGTATACATGGTTCTTATGGCTACACCTTC
>TRBV27|TRBJ1-6|-|-|14
CASSWEGRVSPLHF
TGTGCCAGCAGTTGGGAGGGCAGGGTATCACCCCTCCACTTT
>TRBV7-2|TRBJ1-1|-|-|15
CASSLVQGLSTEAFF
TGTGCCAGCAGCTTAGTACAGGGTTTGAGCACTGAAGCTTTCTTT
>TRBV10-3|TRBJ1-5|-|-|18
CAIVRDTMIINSNQPQHF
TGTGCCATCGTCAGGGACACGATGATCATTAATAGCAATCAGCCCCAGCATTTT
>TRBV14|TRBJ1-3|-|-|12
CASSRTGNTIYF
TGTGCCAGCAGCCGGACAGGAAACACCATATATTTT
>TRBV4-1|TRBJ2-5|-|TRBD2|18
CASSQASAGLAGVETQYF
TGCGCCAGCAGCCAAGCCTCGGCGGGACTAGCGGGAGTAGAGACCCAGTACTTC
>TRBV6-2/TRBV6-3|TRBJ1-4|-|TRBD1|19
CASSSRPGTGTTTNEKLFF
TGTGCCAGCAGCTCCCGTCCCGGGACAGGGACCACAACTAATGAAAAACTGTTTTTT
>TRBV12-3/TRBV12-4|TRBJ1-6|-|-|13
CASSLLQESPLHF
TGTGCCAGCAGTTTATTGCAGGAATCACCCCTCCACTTT
>TRBV5-4|TRBJ2-1|-|TRBD1|15
CASSSGTAHYNEQFF
TGTGCCAGCAGCTCCGGGACAGCGCACTACAATGAGCAGTTCTTC
>TRBV4-2|TRBJ1-5|once|TRBD1|14
CASSWDRGNQPQHF
TGTGCCAGCAGCTGGGACAGAGGCAATCAGCCCCAGCATTTT
>TRBV9|TRBJ1-4|-|-|15
CASSVGNRGREKLFF
TGTGCCAGCAGCGTAGGTAATCGGGGAAGAGAAAAACTGTTTTTT
>TRBV27|TRBJ2-1|-|TRBD2|15
CASSYKAGARNEQFF
TGTGCCAGCAGTTACAAAGCGGGAGCTAGGAATGAGCAGTTCTTC
>TRBV5-1|TRBJ2-3|once|TRBD2|16
CASSLLRTSGKDTQYF
TGCGCCAGCAGCCTACTTCGGACTAGCGGGAAAGATACGCAGTATTTT
>TRBV4-3|TRBJ2-7|-|-|13
CASSQDESYEQYF
TGCGCCAGCAGCCAAGATGAGAGCTACGAGCAGTACTTC
>TRBV5-4|TRBJ2-1|-|-|17
CASSPTGTSWGYNEQFF
TGTGCCAGCAGCCCGACTGGGACTTCGTGGGGCTACAATGAGCAGTTCTTC
>TRBV25-1|TRBJ1-1|-|-|14
CASSEYGHRTEAFF
TGTGCCAGCAGTGAATACGGACATCGCACTGAAGCTTTCTTT